The 23 T cell receptor beta chains in this list originate from one sample, sequenced in a study of early T cells in non-severe SARS-CoV-2 infection. Via MiXCR, TCRdb re-called the 5' RACE reads, giving one row per CDR3 protein. The sample includes just under 90,000 distinct CDR3 sequences, around 14% of them seen just once. Sequencing input: whole blood. These receptors all stem from an adult who was a healthcare worker with PCR-confirmed SARS-CoV-2 infection or an uninfected control (not recorded which).

This clonotype was observed at least ten times. The V and J genes are TRBV27 and TRBJ1-1; weak D call: TRBD1 (5 bases). The germline V and J ends were trimmed by 2 bases and 1 base, with 23 bases remaining between them. CDR1 is MNHEY and CDR2 is SMNVEV in the germline V gene (reference sequence). The CDR3 loop spans 19 amino acids. DNA for the CDR3: TGTGCCAGCAGTTTAAACGAGGGACGGGGCAGGCTCCCGAACACTGAAGCTTTCTTT. This sequence encodes CASSLNEGRGRLPNTEAFF.

This clonotype was counted between two and nine times. The J gene is TRBJ2-5, the V gene TRBV12-3 or TRBV12-4; D ambiguous. The CDR3 sequence is 12 residues long. Trimming took 5 bases from V and 1 from J, leaving 5 bases between them. The chain's CDR3 is CASSGRQETQYF. The CDR3 DNA reads TGTGCCAGCAGTGGACGCCAAGAGACCCAGTACTTC.

This clonotype has only a few counts. This chain links TRBV27 with TRBJ1-4; 7 positions agree with TRBD1. The trim removed 6 bases at V and 2 bases at J, leaving 15 bases unmatched. The CDR3 spans 18 residues. Germline V gene data show CDR1 as MNHEY and CDR2 as SMNVEV (reference sequence). CDR3 in amino acids: CASSPTGREQGTNEKLFF. CDR3 DNA sequence: TGTGCCAGCAGCCCTACCGGACGAGAACAGGGGACTAATGAAAAACTGTTTTTT. Full variable domain (remainder filled in from reference TRBV27 and TRBJ1-4): EAQVTQNPRYLITVTGKKLTVTCSQNMNHEYMSWYRQDPGLGLRQIYYSMNVEVTDKGDVPEGYKVSRKEKRNFPLILESPSPNQTSLYFCASSPTGREQGTNEKLFFGSGTQLSVL.

This clonotype was seen at least ten times. This chain links TRBV6-5 with TRBJ1-1; possible D gene TRBD1, 6 bases. Deletions cut 8 bases from V and 4 bases from J, with 23 bases between. The CDR3 runs 16 residues. Germline V gene data show CDR1 as MNHEY and CDR2 as SVGAGI. The CDR3 DNA sequence: TGTGCCAGCTTTCAGGGAGTGGGGGGGGGCAGCACTGAAGCTTTCTTT. It codes for CASFQGVGGGSTEAFF.

This clonotype has a handful of counts. This chain connects TRBV28 to TRBJ2-1; 7 bases are shared with TRBD2. The junction had 12 bases not matched to a gene; V was cut back by 7 bases and J by 9 bases. This CDR3 is built from 14 residues. Germline V gene data show CDR1 as MDHEN and CDR2 as SYDVKM. The CDR3 sequence: CASTVGREWVEQFF. CDR3 DNA: TGTGCCAGCACCGTTGGGCGGGAGTGGGTTGAGCAGTTCTTC.

V and J are TRBV27 and TRBJ2-1; D might be TRBD1 (5 bases). From germline, CDR1 is MNHEY and CDR2 SMNVEV (reference sequence). The CDR3 is 15 amino acids. Trimming left V 4 bases short and J 6 bases short, with 16 bases between. The CDR3: CASSYPGLGANEQFF. The CDR3 DNA is TGTGCCAGCAGTTACCCCGGCCTTGGGGCCAATGAGCAGTTCTTC.

The gene calls are TRBV12-3 or TRBV12-4 and TRBJ2-3; D uncertain. There are 13 residues in the CDR3. Trimming took off 7 bases at V and 5 bases at J, with 13 bases between the two ends. CDR3 nucleotides: TGTGCCAGCATAACATCCTCGGGAGATACGCAGTATTTT. It yields the protein CASITSSGDTQYF.

The rearrangement joins TRBV10-3 to TRBJ2-1; 11 bases fit TRBD2. CDR3 length equals 15 residues. Losses at the gene ends were 3 bases for V and 5 bases for J; bases not matched to a gene: 3. The germline V gene has CDR1 ENHRY and CDR2 SYGVKD. This CDR3 reads CAISEVTSGNNEQFF. The CDR3 DNA reads as TGTGCCATCAGTGAAGTGACTAGCGGGAACAATGAGCAGTTCTTC.

This clonotype was counted at least ten times. The rearrangement joins TRBV12-3 or TRBV12-4 to TRBJ2-5; 12 nucleotides line up with TRBD1. The CDR3 consists of 16 residues. Losses at the gene ends were 7 bases for V and 4 bases for J; bases not matched to a gene: 10. CDR3 in amino acids: CASTNRGTGGGETQYF. The CDR3 nucleotides are TGTGCCAGCACTAATAGGGGGACAGGGGGCGGAGAGACCCAGTACTTC.

The chain combines TRBV5-6 with TRBJ2-4; D may be TRBD2 (6 bases). Germline V gene lookup returns CDR1 SGHDT and CDR2 YYEEEE. Trimming took off 0 bases at V and 2 bases at J, with 15 bases between the two ends. The CDR3 loop spans 17 amino acids. Here the CDR3 DNA reads TGTGCCAGCAGCTTGGAAAGGGACTGGGCGTCCAAAAACATTCAGTACTTC. Translating gives CASSLERDWASKNIQYF.

The chain uses TRBV19 and TRBJ2-1; 10 bases map to TRBD1. This CDR3 contains 16 residues. Germline V gene sequence: CDR1 LNHDA, CDR2 SQIVND (reference sequence). The J segment lost 4 bases and the V segment lost 6 bases, leaving 9 bases of the junction unmatched. CDR3 in amino acids: CASRGPGQGPYNEQFF. The CDR3 DNA reads TGTGCCAGTAGGGGACCGGGACAGGGGCCTTACAATGAGCAGTTCTTC.

The chain links TRBV7-2 to TRBJ2-1; TRBD1 or TRBD2 may be the D gene (5 bases each). The germline V gene has CDR1 SGHTA and CDR2 FQGNSA. The CDR3 consists of 15 residues. Trimming took 6 bases from V and 4 from J, leaving 16 bases between them. CDR3 DNA sequence: TGTGCCAGCAGTACTCGGGGCAGATTATACAATGAGCAGTTCTTC. Translation gives CASSTRGRLYNEQFF.

This clonotype was recorded at least ten times. The chain employs TRBV7-2 and TRBJ2-1; D is perhaps TRBD2 (6 bases). Per germline, CDR1 SGHTA and CDR2 FQGNSA. The CDR3 totals 15 residues. V shed 6 bases and J shed 1 base, with 13 bases lying between them. This chain's CDR3 is CASRSTGGSYNEQFF. The DNA for the CDR3 is TGTGCCAGCAGATCTACTGGAGGGTCCTACAATGAGCAGTTCTTC.

This clonotype has a handful of counts. The V and J genes are TRBV3-1 and TRBJ2-3; D remains ambiguous. CDR1 and CDR2 from the germline V gene are LGHDT and YNNKEL (reference sequence). The CDR3 covers 15 residues. The ends were cut back, 0 bases at V and 1 base at J, with 8 bases in the middle. DNA of the CDR3: TGTGCCAGCAGCCAAGATTGGCAGGGCACAGATACGCAGTATTTT. It specifies CASSQDWQGTDTQYF.

This clonotype has more than one count but fewer than ten. This chain joins TRBV7-8 and TRBJ1-2; D is ambiguous. Germline loops: CDR1 SGHVS, CDR2 FQNEAQ. The CDR3 is made up of 14 amino acids. V lost 3 bases and J lost 4, with 12 bases in between. Here the CDR3 DNA reads TGTGCCAGCAGCTTCAGGAGGGAGGGCTATGGCTACACCTTC. Protein product: CASSFRREGYGYTF. The entire variable domain, with the rest obtained from reference TRBV7-8 and TRBJ1-2, is as follows: GAGVSQSPRYKVAKRGQDVALRCDPISGHVSLFWYQQALGQGPEFLTYFQNEAQLDKSGLPSDRFFAERPEGSVSTLKIQRTQQEDSAVYLCASSFRREGYGYTFGSGTRLTVV.

This clonotype was detected ten times or more. This sequence joins TRBV7-6 and TRBJ1-4; 8 bases agree with TRBD1. V lost 3 bases and J lost 8; bases outside the gene matches: 5. From germline, CDR1 is SGHVS and CDR2 FNYEAQ. This CDR3 contains 14 residues. CDR3 region: CASSFDRGREKLFF. CDR3 in DNA: TGTGCCAGCAGCTTCGACAGGGGAAGGGAAAAACTGTTTTTT.

This clonotype was recorded a few times. This chain joins TRBV13 and TRBJ2-1; no definite D call. The germline CDR1 and CDR2 sequences are PRHDT and FYEKMQ (reference sequence). The V end was cut by 5 bases, the J end by 7 bases, with 9 bases between. CDR3 length equals 12 residues. The CDR3, as DNA: TGTGCCAGCAGCCCTTTGAGGAATGAGCAGTTCTTC. Translating it yields CASSPLRNEQFF. Based on the CDR3 plus reference TRBV13 and TRBJ2-1, the full variable domain is AAGVIQSPRHLIKEKRETATLKCYPIPRHDTVYWYQQGPGQDPQFLISFYEKMQSDKGSIPDRFSAQQFSDYHSELNMSSLELGDSALYFCASSPLRNEQFFGPGTRLTVL.

The chain couples TRBV23-1 to TRBJ2-1, with TRBD2 matching over 11 bases. TRBV23-1 is placed among ORFs of uncertain function. The CDR3 has 14 residues. After removal of 7 bases from V and 4 bases from J, the junction contained 3 bases not matched to a gene. The CDR3 coding sequence is TGCGCCAGCAAACTAGCGGGAGCTTACAATGAGCAGTTCTTC. This sequence encodes CASKLAGAYNEQFF.

This clonotype was found a few times. The rearrangement links TRBV18 to TRBJ1-5; maybe TRBD1 (6 bases). Germline CDR1 KGHSH, CDR2 LQKENI. Trimming took off 6 bases at V and 6 bases at J, with 21 bases between the two ends. This CDR3 comprises 16 residues. CDR3: CASSPTGGGSSQPQHF. The DNA for the CDR3 is TGTGCCAGCTCCCCGACAGGAGGGGGGTCGAGTCAGCCCCAGCATTTT.

This clonotype was picked up a small number of times. This chain uses TRBV6-5 with TRBJ2-3; D uncertain. CDR1 MNHEY and CDR2 SVGAGI come from the germline V gene. This CDR3 contains 16 residues. Trimming shortened V by 0 bases and J by 0 bases, and 10 bases separated the two germline ends. CDR3: CASSYSLLGSTDTQYF. CDR3 bases: TGTGCCAGCAGTTACTCTTTGCTCGGGAGCACAGATACGCAGTATTTT.

This clonotype was seen a handful of times. The chain uses TRBV2 and TRBJ2-5; 7 positions agree with TRBD1. The J segment lost 1 base and the V segment lost 5 bases, leaving 7 bases of the junction unmatched. CDR1 is SNHLY and CDR2 is FYNNEI in the germline V gene. The CDR3 is 15 amino acids. The CDR3 sequence: CASSQNRGRQETQYF. CDR3 coding DNA: TGTGCCAGCAGTCAAAACAGGGGCCGCCAAGAGACCCAGTACTTC.

The chain recombines TRBV2 with TRBJ2-2, with 9 nucleotides matching TRBD1. The CDR3 consists of 15 residues. Germline V gives CDR1 SNHLY, CDR2 FYNNEI. The V gene end was trimmed by 6 bases and the J gene end by 7 bases; junction bases not matched to a gene: 9. CDR3 sequence reads: CASRFITGGGGELFF. The CDR3 DNA follows: TGTGCCAGCAGATTCATAACAGGGGGCGGCGGGGAGCTGTTTTTT.

In this sample, this clonotype turned up many times. The chain joins TRBV12-3 or TRBV12-4 to TRBJ2-1; D assignment may be TRBD1 or TRBD2 (5 bases each). The CDR3 is 16 residues long. V lost 5 bases to trimming and J lost 0 bases, with 14 bases between them. DNA of the CDR3: TGTGCCAGCAGTCACCGGGACCGAAGCTCCTACAATGAGCAGTTCTTC. Amino acids: CASSHRDRSSYNEQFF.